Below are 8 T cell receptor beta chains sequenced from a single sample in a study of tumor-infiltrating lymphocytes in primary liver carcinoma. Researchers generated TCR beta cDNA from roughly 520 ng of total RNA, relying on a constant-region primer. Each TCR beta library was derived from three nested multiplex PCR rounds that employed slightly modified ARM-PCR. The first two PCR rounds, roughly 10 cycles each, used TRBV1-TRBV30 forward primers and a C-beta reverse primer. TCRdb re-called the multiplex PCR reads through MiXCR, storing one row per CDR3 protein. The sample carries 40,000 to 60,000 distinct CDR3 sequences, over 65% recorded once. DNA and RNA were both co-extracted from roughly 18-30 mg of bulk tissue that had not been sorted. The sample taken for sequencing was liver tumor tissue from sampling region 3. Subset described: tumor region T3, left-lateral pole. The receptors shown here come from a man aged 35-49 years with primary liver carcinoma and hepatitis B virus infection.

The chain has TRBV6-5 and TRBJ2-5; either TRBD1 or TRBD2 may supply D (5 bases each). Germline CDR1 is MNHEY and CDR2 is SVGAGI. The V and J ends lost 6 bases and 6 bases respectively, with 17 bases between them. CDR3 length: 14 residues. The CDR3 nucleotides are TGTGCCAGCAGCCTAGGGGCTAACGGGAAGACCCAGTACTTC. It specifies CASSLGANGKTQYF.

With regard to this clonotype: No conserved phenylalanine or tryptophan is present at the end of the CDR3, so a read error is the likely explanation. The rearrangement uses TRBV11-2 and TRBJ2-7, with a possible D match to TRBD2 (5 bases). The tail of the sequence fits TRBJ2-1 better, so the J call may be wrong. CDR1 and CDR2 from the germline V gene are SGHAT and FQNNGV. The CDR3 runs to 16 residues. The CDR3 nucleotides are TGTGCCAGCAGCTTTGAGGGTGGAGCTTTCGCCTACGAGCAGTTCTTA. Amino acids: CASSFEGGAFAYEQFL.

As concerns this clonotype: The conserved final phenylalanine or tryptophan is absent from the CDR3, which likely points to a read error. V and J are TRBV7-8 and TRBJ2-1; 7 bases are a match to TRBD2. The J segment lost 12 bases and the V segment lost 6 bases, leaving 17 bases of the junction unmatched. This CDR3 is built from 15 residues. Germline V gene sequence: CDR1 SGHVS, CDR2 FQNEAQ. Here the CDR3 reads CASRPSGSPLGGQFL. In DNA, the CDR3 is TGTGCCAGCAGGCCTAGCGGTTCCCCACTCGGGGGGCAGTTCTTA.

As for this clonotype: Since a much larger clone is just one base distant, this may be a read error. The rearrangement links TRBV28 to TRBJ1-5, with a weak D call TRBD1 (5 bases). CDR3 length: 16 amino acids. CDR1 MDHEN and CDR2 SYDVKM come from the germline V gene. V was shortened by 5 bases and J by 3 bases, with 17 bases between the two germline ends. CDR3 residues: CASSAPVGGINQPQHF. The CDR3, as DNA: TGTGCCAGCAGTGCACCAGTTGGGGGTATCAATCAGCCCCAGCATTTT.

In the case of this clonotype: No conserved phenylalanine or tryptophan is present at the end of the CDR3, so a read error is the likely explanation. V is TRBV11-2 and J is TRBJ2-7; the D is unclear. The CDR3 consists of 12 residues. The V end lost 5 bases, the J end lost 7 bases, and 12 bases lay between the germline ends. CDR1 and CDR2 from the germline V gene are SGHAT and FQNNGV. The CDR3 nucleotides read TGTGCCAGCAGCCTCCTGTGGGATGAGCAGTACTTA. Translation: CASSLLWDEQYL.

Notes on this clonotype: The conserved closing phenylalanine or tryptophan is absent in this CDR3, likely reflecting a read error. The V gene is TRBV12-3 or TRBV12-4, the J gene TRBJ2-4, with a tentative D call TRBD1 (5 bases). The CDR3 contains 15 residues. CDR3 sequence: CVSSFGQGTKNIQYL. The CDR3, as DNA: TGTGTCAGCAGTTTCGGGCAGGGAACCAAAAACATTCAGTACTTG.

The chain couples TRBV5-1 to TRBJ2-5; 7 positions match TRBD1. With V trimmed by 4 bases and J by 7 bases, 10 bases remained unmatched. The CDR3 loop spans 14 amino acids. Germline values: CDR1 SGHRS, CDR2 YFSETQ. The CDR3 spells CASSIGGIGGTQYF. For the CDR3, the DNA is TGCGCCAGCAGCATAGGGGGCATTGGGGGGACCCAGTACTTC. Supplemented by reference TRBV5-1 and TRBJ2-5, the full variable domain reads KAGVTQTPRYLIKTRGQQVTLSCSPISGHRSVSWYQQTPGQGLQFLFEYFSETQRNKGNFPGRFSGRQFSNSRSEMNVSTLELGDSALYLCASSIGGIGGTQYFGPGTRLLVL.

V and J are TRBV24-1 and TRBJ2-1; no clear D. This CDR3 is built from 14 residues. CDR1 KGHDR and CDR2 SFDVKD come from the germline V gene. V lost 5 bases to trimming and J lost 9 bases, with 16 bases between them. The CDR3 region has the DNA TGTGCCACCAGTGCCATCGGATTAGTAGGTGAGCAGTTCTTC. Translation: CATSAIGLVGEQFF.